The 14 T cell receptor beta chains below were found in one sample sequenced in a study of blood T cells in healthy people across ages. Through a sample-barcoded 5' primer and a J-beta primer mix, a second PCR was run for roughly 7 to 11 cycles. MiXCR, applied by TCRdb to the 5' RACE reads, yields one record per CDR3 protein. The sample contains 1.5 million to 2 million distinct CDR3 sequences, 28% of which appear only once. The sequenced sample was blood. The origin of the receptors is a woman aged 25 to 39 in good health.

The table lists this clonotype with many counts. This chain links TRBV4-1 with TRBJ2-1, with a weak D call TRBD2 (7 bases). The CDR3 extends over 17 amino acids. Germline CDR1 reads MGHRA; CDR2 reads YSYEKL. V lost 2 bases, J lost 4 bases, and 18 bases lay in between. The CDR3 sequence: CASSQYPGGGGYNEQFF. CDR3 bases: TGCGCCAGCAGCCAATACCCCGGGGGCGGGGGATACAATGAGCAGTTCTTC.

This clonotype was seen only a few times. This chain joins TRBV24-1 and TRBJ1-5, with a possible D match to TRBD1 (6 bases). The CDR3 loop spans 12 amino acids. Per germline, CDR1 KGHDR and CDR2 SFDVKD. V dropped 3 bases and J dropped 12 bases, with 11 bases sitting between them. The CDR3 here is CATSDSRGLQHF. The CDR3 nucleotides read TGTGCCACCAGTGATAGCCGGGGGCTCCAGCATTTT.

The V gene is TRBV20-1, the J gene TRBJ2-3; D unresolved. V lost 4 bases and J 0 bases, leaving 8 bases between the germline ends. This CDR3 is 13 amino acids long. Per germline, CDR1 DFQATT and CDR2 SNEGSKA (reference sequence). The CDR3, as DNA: TGCAGTGCTACCACAGTTAGCACAGATACGCAGTATTTT. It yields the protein CSATTVSTDTQYF.

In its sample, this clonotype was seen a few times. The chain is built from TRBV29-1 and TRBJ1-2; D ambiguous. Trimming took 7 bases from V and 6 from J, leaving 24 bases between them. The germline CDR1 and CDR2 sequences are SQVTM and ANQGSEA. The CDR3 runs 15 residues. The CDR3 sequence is CSAAETALSVNGYTF. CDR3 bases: TGCAGCGCCGCGGAGACGGCCCTGTCGGTGAATGGCTACACCTTC.

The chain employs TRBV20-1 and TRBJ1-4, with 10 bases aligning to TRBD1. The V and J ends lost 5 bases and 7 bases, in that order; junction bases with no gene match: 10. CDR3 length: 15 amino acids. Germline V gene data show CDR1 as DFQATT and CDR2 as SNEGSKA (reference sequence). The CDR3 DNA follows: TGCAGTGCTTCGACTTCCGGGACAGGGGTTGAAAAACTGTTTTTT. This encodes CSASTSGTGVEKLFF.

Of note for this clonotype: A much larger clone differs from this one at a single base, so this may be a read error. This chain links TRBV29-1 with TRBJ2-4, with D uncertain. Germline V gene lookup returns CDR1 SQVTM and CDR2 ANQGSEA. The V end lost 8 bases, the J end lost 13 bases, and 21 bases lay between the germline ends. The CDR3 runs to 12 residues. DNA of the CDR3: TGCAGCTTCGTCCATAGTGAAATGGAGCAGTACTTC. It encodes CSFVHSEMEQYF.

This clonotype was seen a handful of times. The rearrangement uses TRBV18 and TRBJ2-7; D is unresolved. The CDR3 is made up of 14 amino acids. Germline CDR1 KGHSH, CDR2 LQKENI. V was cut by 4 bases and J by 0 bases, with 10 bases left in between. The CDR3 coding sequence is TGTGCCAGCTCACTTTGGCAAAGCTCCTACGAGCAGTACTTC. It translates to CASSLWQSSYEQYF.

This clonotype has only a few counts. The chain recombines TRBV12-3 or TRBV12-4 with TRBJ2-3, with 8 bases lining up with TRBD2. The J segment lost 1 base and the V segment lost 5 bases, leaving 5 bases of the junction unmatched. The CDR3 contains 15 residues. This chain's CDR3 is CASSQLADRTDTQYF. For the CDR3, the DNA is TGTGCCAGCAGTCAACTAGCGGACCGCACAGATACGCAGTATTTT.

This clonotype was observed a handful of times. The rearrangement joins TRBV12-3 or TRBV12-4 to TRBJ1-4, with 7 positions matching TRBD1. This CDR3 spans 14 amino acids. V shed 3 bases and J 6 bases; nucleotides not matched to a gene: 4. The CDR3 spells CASSFQGGDEKLFF. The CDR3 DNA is TGTGCCAGCAGTTTTCAGGGGGGGGATGAAAAACTGTTTTTT.

The CDR3 reads CASSLGGGGVVYNEQYF. In DNA, the CDR3 is TGTGCCAGCAGCCTAGGGGGAGGGGGGGTGGTCTACAATGAGCAGTACTTC. The gene calls are TRBV12-3 or TRBV12-4 and TRBJ2-7; a possible D gene is TRBD2 (7 bases). The CDR3 covers 17 residues. V was clipped by 6 bases and J by 7 bases, with 28 bases between them.

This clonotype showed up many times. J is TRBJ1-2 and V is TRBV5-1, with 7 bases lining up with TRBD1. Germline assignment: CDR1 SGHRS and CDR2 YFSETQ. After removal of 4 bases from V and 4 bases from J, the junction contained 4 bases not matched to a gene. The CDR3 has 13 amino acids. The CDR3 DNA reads TGCGCCAGCAGCCCCTCAGGGGGCTATGGCTACACCTTC. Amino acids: CASSPSGGYGYTF.

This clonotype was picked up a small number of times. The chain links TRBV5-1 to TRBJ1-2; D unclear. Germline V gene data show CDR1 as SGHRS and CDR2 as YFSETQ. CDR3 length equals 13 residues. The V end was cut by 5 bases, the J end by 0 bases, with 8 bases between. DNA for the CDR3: TGCGCCAGCAGTCCCCTGGCTAACTATGGCTACACCTTC. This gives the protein CASSPLANYGYTF.

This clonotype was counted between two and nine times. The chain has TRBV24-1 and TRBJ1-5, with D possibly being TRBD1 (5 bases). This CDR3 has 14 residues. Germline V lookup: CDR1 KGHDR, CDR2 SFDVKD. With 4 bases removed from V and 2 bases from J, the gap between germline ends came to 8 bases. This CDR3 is CATSDGGGNQPQHF. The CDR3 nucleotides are TGTGCCACCAGTGACGGGGGGGGCAATCAGCCCCAGCATTTT.

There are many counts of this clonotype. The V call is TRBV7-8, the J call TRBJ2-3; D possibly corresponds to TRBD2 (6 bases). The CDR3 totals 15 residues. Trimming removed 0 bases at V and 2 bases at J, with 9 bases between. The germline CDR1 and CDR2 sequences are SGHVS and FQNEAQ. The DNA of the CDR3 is TGTGCCAGCAGCTTAGCGCGGGGAACCACAGATACGCAGTATTTT. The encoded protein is CASSLARGTTDTQYF.